These T cell receptor beta chains were read from a single sample in a study of CD8+CD57+ T cells in acquired aplastic anemia. TCRdb redid the calling of the reads with MiXCR, one entry per CDR3 protein. Here the sample spans 150,000 to 200,000 distinct CDR3 sequences, about 48% being singletons. Material: sorted CD4+, CD8+, or CD8+CD57+ T cells (not recorded which) from PBMCs. The receptor set was obtained from a human donor with aplastic anemia. Each CDR3 is given with its conserved first and last residue. The D gene is left open where the match is weak. Size values are once, few and many counts, or a class for expanded clones, and some rows have none.

abundance,j_gene,v_gene,d_gene,CDR3aa,CDR3nt
once,TRBJ1-6,TRBV20-1,TRBD1,CSASPGTANSSLHF,TGCAGTGCTAGTCCCGGGACAGCTAATTCATCCCTCCACTTT
-,TRBJ2-6,TRBV20-1,-,CSARDFREAGANVLTF,TGCAGTGCTAGAGATTTCAGGGAGGCCGGGGCCAACGTCCTGACTTTC
many,TRBJ2-5,TRBV3-1,-,CASSQVRTPQETQYF,TGTGCCAGCAGCCAAGTCCGGACACCTCAAGAGACCCAGTACTTC
few,TRBJ2-2,TRBV24-1,-,CATRNREGGELFF,TGTGCCACCAGAAACAGGGAAGGCGGGGAGCTGTTTTTT
many,TRBJ1-1,TRBV6-2/TRBV6-3,-,CASRQTTNTEAFF,TGTGCCAGCAGGCAGACAACAAACACTGAAGCTTTCTTT
-,TRBJ2-7,TRBV29-1,-,CSVPRGSGEQYF,TGCAGCGTCCCAAGGGGATCGGGCGAGCAGTACTTC
few,TRBJ1-6,TRBV7-2,-,CASSLERSPLHF,TGTGCCAGCAGCTTAGAGCGCTCACCCCTCCACTTT
-,TRBJ1-2,TRBV10-3,-,CAISENNYGYTF,TGTGCCATCAGTGAAAACAACTATGGCTACACCTTC
-,TRBJ2-5,TRBV7-4,-,CASRFGNQETQYF,TGTGCCAGCAGATTCGGCAACCAAGAGACCCAGTACTTC
many,TRBJ2-5,TRBV29-1,-,CSVESSGWAETQYF,TGCAGCGTTGAGAGCTCAGGGTGGGCAGAGACCCAGTACTTC
-,TRBJ2-3,TRBV10-2,TRBD2,CASRETSGSLYTQYF,TGCGCCAGCAGGGAGACTAGCGGGAGTTTATATACGCAGTATTTT
many,TRBJ2-7,TRBV29-1,-,CSVGESGEQYF,TGCAGCGTTGGGGAGTCCGGTGAGCAGTACTTC
-,TRBJ2-7,TRBV29-1,-,CSQVGTRADYEQYF,TGCAGCCAAGTAGGCACGCGGGCGGATTACGAGCAGTACTTC
-,TRBJ1-1,TRBV5-1,-,CASSLGSGRGTEAFF,TGCGCCAGCAGCTTAGGATCAGGCAGGGGCACTGAAGCTTTCTTT
many,TRBJ2-7,TRBV29-1,-,CSVLTGSYEQYF,TGCAGCGTCCTGACAGGATCCTACGAGCAGTACTTC
many,TRBJ1-5,TRBV19,-,CASSMGAFGNQPQHF,TGTGCCAGTAGTATGGGTGCTTTCGGCAATCAGCCCCAGCATTTT
many,TRBJ2-7,TRBV4-2,TRBD2,CASSQASGGAYEQYF,TGTGCCAGCAGCCAGGCTAGCGGGGGCGCCTACGAGCAGTACTTC
-,TRBJ1-4,TRBV5-6,-,CASSKLRGRNEKLFF,TGTGCCAGCAGTAAACTCAGGGGCCGTAATGAAAAACTGTTTTTT
many,TRBJ1-1,TRBV7-2,-,CASSLVGGNTEAFF,TGTGCCAGCAGCTTAGTCGGGGGTAACACTGAAGCTTTCTTT
many,TRBJ2-3,TRBV7-6,-,CASSLAGSDTQYF,TGTGCCAGCAGCTTAGCGGGGTCAGATACGCAGTATTTT
many,TRBJ2-1,TRBV9,-,CASSLTGPPDNEQFF,TGTGCCAGCAGCCTCACGGGTCCCCCGGACAATGAGCAGTTCTTC
-,TRBJ2-7,TRBV2,TRBD1,CASSVRDRAEQYF,TGTGCCAGCAGTGTCCGGGACAGAGCCGAGCAGTACTTC
-,TRBJ1-1,TRBV10-2,-,CASKGQGGTEAFF,TGCGCCAGCAAGGGGCAGGGAGGAACTGAAGCTTTCTTT
-,TRBJ1-1,TRBV10-3,-,CAINGGGMNTEAFF,TGTGCCATCAATGGGGGCGGCATGAACACTGAAGCTTTCTTT
many,TRBJ1-2,TRBV14,-,CASSPDPGDYTF,TGTGCCAGCAGCCCAGACCCGGGGGACTACACCTTC
-,TRBJ2-1,TRBV10-3,TRBD2,CASGTSGRGIAEQFF,TGTGCCTCCGGGACTAGCGGGAGGGGGATCGCTGAGCAGTTCTTC
many,TRBJ1-5,TRBV19,-,CASSRGVRDRSNQPQHF,TGTGCCAGTAGCCGGGGGGTAAGAGACAGGTCTAATCAGCCCCAGCATTTT
-,TRBJ2-3,TRBV3-1,TRBD2,CASSPWREGTTDTQYF,TGTGCCAGCAGCCCTTGGCGGGAGGGGACCACAGATACGCAGTATTTT
many,TRBJ2-3,TRBV19,TRBD2,CASSSRPGLAGTDTQYF,TGTGCCAGTAGTAGCCGCCCCGGACTAGCGGGAACAGATACGCAGTATTTT
-,TRBJ1-2,TRBV2,-,CASSDKGIGGYTF,TGTGCCAGCAGTGATAAGGGAATAGGTGGCTACACCTTC
many,TRBJ2-7,TRBV19,-,CASSARASESSEQYF,TGTGCCAGTTCGGCCAGGGCTAGCGAATCTAGCGAGCAGTACTTC
few,TRBJ1-6,TRBV20-1,-,CSAMESGNSPLHF,TGCAGTGCTATGGAATCTGGCAATTCACCCCTCCACTTT
-,TRBJ1-2,TRBV28,-,CASSLTQGAYGYTF,TGTGCCAGCAGTTTAACACAGGGAGCCTATGGCTACACCTTC
-,TRBJ1-2,TRBV6-2/TRBV6-3,TRBD1,CASSYITGTGGDRYGYTF,TGTGCCAGCAGTTACATTACCGGGACAGGGGGCGACCGCTATGGCTACACCTTC
-,TRBJ2-1,TRBV20-1,-,CSASEPGPDEQFF,TGCAGTGCTAGTGAACCGGGACCGGATGAGCAGTTCTTC
-,TRBJ2-1,TRBV7-1,-,CASSSIYGSGIAYNEQFF,TGTGCCAGCAGCTCCATATACGGCTCGGGTATAGCCTACAATGAGCAGTTCTTC
-,TRBJ1-2,TRBV7-3,TRBD1,CASRQQGDYGYTF,TGTGCCAGCAGACAACAGGGGGACTATGGCTACACCTTC
-,TRBJ2-1,TRBV10-3,-,CAISDSAREVSNEQFF,TGTGCCATCAGTGATTCGGCCAGGGAGGTCAGCAATGAGCAGTTCTTC
few,TRBJ2-1,TRBV20-1,-,CSISRAGDHNEQFF,TGCAGTATCTCCCGGGCTGGTGACCACAATGAGCAGTTCTTC
many,TRBJ2-2,TRBV11-2,-,CASSSRGHTGELFF,TGTGCCAGCAGCTCTCGGGGGCACACCGGGGAGCTGTTTTTT
many,TRBJ2-3,TRBV4-1,TRBD2,CASSQPLAPGLARDTQYF,TGCGCCAGCAGCCAACCTCTCGCCCCGGGACTAGCGAGAGATACGCAGTATTTT
few,TRBJ2-5,TRBV24-1,-,CATSDLIGGTQYF,TGTGCCACCAGTGATTTAATCGGGGGGACCCAGTACTTC
few,TRBJ1-3,TRBV9,-,CASSVYRDTPGNTIYF,TGTGCCAGCAGCGTATACAGGGACACTCCTGGAAACACCATATATTTT
-,TRBJ2-5,TRBV7-8,TRBD1,CASTGTGAGTQYF,TGTGCCAGCACCGGGACAGGGGCAGGGACCCAGTACTTC
-,TRBJ1-1,TRBV15,-,CATSRNQVEKAFF,TGTGCCACCAGCAGAAATCAAGTGGAAAAAGCTTTCTTT
-,TRBJ1-1,TRBV12-3/TRBV12-4,-,CASRPMGGNTEAFF,TGTGCCAGCAGACCGATGGGGGGGAACACTGAAGCTTTCTTT
many,TRBJ1-2,TRBV10-3,-,CATWDGRRSFRYTF,TGTGCCACCTGGGACGGACGACGGTCTTTCCGCTACACCTTC
many,TRBJ1-6,TRBV9,-,CASSVGEGIKSPLHF,TGTGCCAGCAGCGTAGGGGAGGGGATTAAGTCACCCCTCCACTTT
-,TRBJ2-7,TRBV10-3,TRBD1,CAITTPTGGTHEQYF,TGTGCCATCACCACCCCGACAGGGGGTACCCACGAGCAGTACTTC
-,TRBJ2-7,TRBV7-9,-,CASSLELGYGQYF,TGTGCCAGCAGCTTGGAATTGGGGTACGGGCAGTACTTC
many,TRBJ1-4,TRBV7-9,-,CASSLFRERSEKLFF,TGTGCCAGCAGCTTATTTCGAGAAAGGAGTGAAAAACTGTTTTTT
-,TRBJ1-1,TRBV24-1,TRBD1,CATTDRGPEAFF,TGTGCCACCACCGACAGGGGGCCTGAAGCTTTCTTT
-,TRBJ1-4,TRBV7-9,-,CASSFWDLNEKLFF,TGTGCCAGCAGCTTCTGGGATCTAAATGAAAAACTGTTTTTT
-,TRBJ2-1,TRBV24-1,-,CATSETPGGFRHNEQFF,TGTGCCACCAGTGAAACCCCGGGCGGGTTTCGCCACAATGAGCAGTTCTTC
-,TRBJ1-1,TRBV20-1,TRBD1,CSATQGLNTEAFF,TGCAGTGCGACACAGGGGTTGAACACTGAAGCTTTCTTT